The 6 T cell receptor beta chains below were found in one sample sequenced in a study of CD8 T cells in Susac syndrome. With random hexamers, reverse transcription was performed on roughly 0.45 to 1 ug of RNA. TCRdb itself ran the immunoSEQ multiplex PCR reads through MiXCR, one entry per CDR3 protein. The table shows 330,000 or so distinct CDR3 sequences, with almost 85% occurring only once. Sequences were obtained from CD8+ T cells from PBMCs. The receptors were sampled from a human donor with multiple sclerosis.

This clonotype appeared a few times. The chain combines TRBV5-4 with TRBJ2-7; no clear D. V was cut by 0 bases and J by 0 bases, with 10 bases left in between. In germline, CDR1 is SGHNT, CDR2 YYREEE (reference sequence). The CDR3 spans 15 residues. The DNA of the CDR3 is TGTGCCAGCAGCTTGGTGGGAATCGGCTCCTACGAGCAGTACTTC. It yields the protein CASSLVGIGSYEQYF.

The chain has TRBV3-1 and TRBJ2-2; 8 bases match TRBD2. The germline V gene encodes CDR1 LGHDT and CDR2 YNNKEL (reference sequence). The CDR3 totals 16 residues. V shed 4 bases and J 3 bases; nucleotides not matched to a gene: 7. CDR3 DNA: TGTGCCAGCAGCCCATTAGCGGGAACGGACACCGGGGAGCTGTTTTTT. Protein product: CASSPLAGTDTGELFF. Supplemented by reference TRBV3-1 and TRBJ2-2, the full variable domain reads DTAVSQTPKYLVTQMGNDKSIKCEQNLGHDTMYWYKQDSKKFLKIMFSYNNKELIINETVPNRFSPKSPDKAHLNLHINSLELGDSAVYFCASSPLAGTDTGELFFGEGSRLTVL.

A single count supports this clonotype. The chain links TRBV7-9 to TRBJ2-2; no clear D. The V end was cut by 1 base, the J end by 2 bases, with 17 bases between. The CDR3 runs 18 residues. The germline gives CDR1 SEHNR, CDR2 FQNEAQ (reference sequence). DNA for the CDR3: TGTGCCAGCAGCTTAGAGTGGAGTTGGGCGGACAACACCGGGGAGCTGTTTTTT. Translated: CASSLEWSWADNTGELFF.

The chain combines TRBV2 with TRBJ2-1; 15 bases fit TRBD2. V shed 6 bases, J shed 8 bases, and the junction held 5 bases outside the gene matches. CDR1 and CDR2 from the germline V gene are SNHLY and FYNNEI. The CDR3 extends over 15 amino acids. CDR3 residues: CASREGLAGGYEQFF. The CDR3 coding sequence is TGTGCCAGCAGGGAGGGACTAGCGGGAGGATATGAGCAGTTCTTC.

This sequence joins TRBV28 and TRBJ2-5, with TRBD1 identical over 7 bases. The CDR3 loop spans 19 amino acids. Germline CDR1 is MDHEN and CDR2 is SYDVKM. With V trimmed by 0 bases and J by 1 base, 14 bases remained unmatched. The CDR3 loop is CASSLWGTETVKLQETQYF. CDR3 coding DNA: TGTGCCAGCAGTTTATGGGGGACAGAAACAGTCAAGCTCCAAGAGACCCAGTACTTC.

This sequence joins TRBV9 and TRBJ2-2; the D is unclear. V was trimmed by 8 bases and J by 2 bases, leaving 10 bases between them. The CDR3 is made up of 13 amino acids. The germline gives CDR1 SGDLS, CDR2 YYNGEE. The CDR3 region is CASLNDNTGELFF. In nucleotides, the CDR3 is TGTGCCAGTTTGAACGACAACACCGGGGAGCTGTTTTTT.